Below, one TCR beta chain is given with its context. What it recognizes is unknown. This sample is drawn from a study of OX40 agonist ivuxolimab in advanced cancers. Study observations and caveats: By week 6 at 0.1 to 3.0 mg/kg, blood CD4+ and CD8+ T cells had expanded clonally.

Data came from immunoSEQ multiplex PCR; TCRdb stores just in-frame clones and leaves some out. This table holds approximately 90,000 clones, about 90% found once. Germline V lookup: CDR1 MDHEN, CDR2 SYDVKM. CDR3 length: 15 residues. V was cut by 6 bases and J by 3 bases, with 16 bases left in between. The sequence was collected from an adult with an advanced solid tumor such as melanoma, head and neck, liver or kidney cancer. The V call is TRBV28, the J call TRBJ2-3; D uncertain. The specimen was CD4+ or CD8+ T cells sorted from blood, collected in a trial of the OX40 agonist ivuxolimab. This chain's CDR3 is CASRGELPATDTQYF. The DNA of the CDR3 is TGTGCCAGCAGGGGCGAGTTGCCGGCAACAGATACGCAGTATTTT.